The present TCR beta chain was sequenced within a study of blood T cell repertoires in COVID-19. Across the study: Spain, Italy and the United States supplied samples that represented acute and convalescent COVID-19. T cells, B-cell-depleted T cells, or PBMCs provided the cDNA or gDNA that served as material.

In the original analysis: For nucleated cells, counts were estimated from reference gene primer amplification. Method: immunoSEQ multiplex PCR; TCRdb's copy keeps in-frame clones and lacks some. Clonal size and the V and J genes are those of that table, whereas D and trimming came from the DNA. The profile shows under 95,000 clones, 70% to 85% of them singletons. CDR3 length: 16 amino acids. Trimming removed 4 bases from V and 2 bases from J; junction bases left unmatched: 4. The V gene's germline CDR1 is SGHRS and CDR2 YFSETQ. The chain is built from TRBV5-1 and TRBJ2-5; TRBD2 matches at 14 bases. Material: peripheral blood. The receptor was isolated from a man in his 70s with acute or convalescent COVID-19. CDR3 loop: CASSVWTSGGQETQYF. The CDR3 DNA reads TGCGCCAGCAGCGTATGGACTAGCGGGGGGCAAGAGACCCAGTACTTC.